The next 28 T cell receptor beta chains were all read from a single sample in a study of control samples from healthy donors and cancer patients. The data were produced by immunoSEQ multiplex PCR, yet TCRdb's version contains in-frame clones alone and is incomplete. The sample carries 90,000 to 130,000 clones, almost 85% recorded once. The source material was blood. The receptors were sampled from a man between 18 and 29 years old in good health.

This clone was detected once. The chain recombines TRBV29-1 with TRBJ2-3; TRBD1 agrees at 8 bases. The CDR3 extends over 14 amino acids. Germline values: CDR1 SQVTM, CDR2 ANQGSEA. With V trimmed by 7 bases and J by 3 bases, 9 bases remained unmatched. This CDR3 is CSARDRRRTDTQYF. DNA for the CDR3: TGCAGCGCCAGGGACAGGAGAAGGACAGATACGCAGTATTTT.

V and J are TRBV6-4 and TRBJ2-5; 11 bases agree with TRBD2. Trimming cost V 0 bases and J 5 bases; bases outside gene matches: 5. The CDR3 extends over 16 amino acids. Germline V gene sequence: CDR1 MRHNA, CDR2 SNTAGT. The CDR3 DNA is TGTGCCAGCAGTGACTCGGCTAGCGGGGGGCTTGAGACCCAGTACTTC. Amino acid sequence: CASSDSASGGLETQYF.

The chain links TRBV3-1 (or the pseudogene TRBV3-2) to TRBJ2-2; 8 nucleotides agree with TRBD1. V lost 5 bases to trimming and J lost 6 bases; unmatched junction nucleotides: 8. Germline V gene data show CDR1 as LGHDT and CDR2 as YNNKEL (reference sequence). The CDR3 covers 15 residues. The CDR3 spells CASSLQGGQAGELFF. In nucleotides, the CDR3 is TGTGCCAGCAGCTTACAGGGGGGACAAGCCGGGGAGCTGTTTTTT.

The rearrangement joins TRBV25-1 to TRBJ1-2; D is unresolved. The CDR3 extends over 13 amino acids. Germline loops: CDR1 MGHDK, CDR2 SYGVNS. Trimming left V 6 bases short and J 2 bases short, with 10 bases between. CDR3 in DNA: TGTGCCAGCAGCGACCACATAAACTATGGCTACACCTTC. This sequence encodes CASSDHINYGYTF.

V gene TRBV25-1 combines with J gene TRBJ1-1; D unclear. The length of the CDR3 is 15 residues. Trimming took 1 base from V and 4 from J, leaving 13 bases between them. Germline CDR1 and CDR2: MGHDK and SYGVNS. CDR3 nucleotides: TGTGCCAGCAGTGAATCCGGGGTCCTTGGCACTGAAGCTTTCTTT. Translated, it gives CASSESGVLGTEAFF.

The chain combines TRBV30 with TRBJ2-1; D is undetermined. The V gene lost 4 bases and the J gene lost 1 base, with 11 bases spanning the gap. Per germline, CDR1 GTSNPN and CDR2 SVGIG (reference sequence). The CDR3 is made up of 14 amino acids. The CDR3 region has the DNA TGTGCCTGGACCTTTGAAGATTCCTACAATGAGCAGTTCTTC. It translates to CAWTFEDSYNEQFF.

CDR3 protein: CAITEEGATTEAFF. For the CDR3, the DNA is TGTGCCATCACGGAGGAGGGGGCGACCACTGAAGCTTTCTTT. This chain links TRBV10-3 with TRBJ1-1; 7 bases are shared with TRBD1. Per germline, CDR1 ENHRY and CDR2 SYGVKD. With V trimmed by 7 bases and J by 4 bases, 9 bases remained unmatched. The CDR3 covers 14 residues.

Points on this clone: Other nucleotide sequences in the sample specify the same CDR3. The chain uses TRBV9 and TRBJ2-5, with D perhaps matching TRBD1 (6 bases). V dropped 1 base and J dropped 2 bases, with 9 bases sitting between them. This CDR3 region has 14 residues. Per germline, CDR1 SGDLS and CDR2 YYNGEE. The CDR3 is CASSVRGGQETQYF. CDR3 DNA: TGTGCCAGCAGCGTACGAGGGGGACAAGAGACCCAGTACTTC.

This clone was recorded only once. The rearrangement joins TRBV5-1 to TRBJ2-1; 11 bases align to TRBD1. The germline V gene encodes CDR1 SGHRS and CDR2 YFSETQ. V was pared by 0 bases and J by 7 bases, with 9 bases of the junction left unmatched. The CDR3 extends over 17 amino acids. The CDR3 region is CASSLGLWTGGMNEQFF. The CDR3 nucleotides read TGCGCCAGCAGCTTGGGTTTATGGACAGGGGGCATGAATGAGCAGTTCTTC.

V and J are TRBV6-5 and TRBJ2-3; D unresolved. The CDR3 consists of 13 residues. Trimming cost V 0 bases and J 8 bases, with 9 bases left between them. Germline V gene data show CDR1 as MNHEY and CDR2 as SVGAGI. The CDR3 coding sequence is TGTGCCAGCAGTTACTCAGTAGTCGGTACGCAGTATTTT. Its protein is CASSYSVVGTQYF.

This sequence joins TRBV4-2 and TRBJ2-3; 12 positions match TRBD2. Trimming at V came to 0 bases and at J to 5 bases, leaving 12 bases not matched to a gene. In germline, CDR1 is LGHNA, CDR2 YNFKEQ. This CDR3 region has 19 residues. The CDR3 region has the DNA TGTGCCAGCAGCCAAGAGCTAGCGGGGGGGCGGGTTTACGGAGATACGCAGTATTTT. Its protein product is CASSQELAGGRVYGDTQYF.

Concerning this clone: This sample also contains other DNA sequences that code for the same CDR3. This chain links TRBV19 with TRBJ2-1; 13 positions match TRBD2. The germline gives CDR1 LNHDA, CDR2 SQIVND (reference sequence). Losses at the gene ends were 4 bases for V and 4 bases for J; bases not matched to a gene: 1. The CDR3 consists of 15 residues. Here the CDR3 reads CASSRTSGGYNEQFF. The CDR3 DNA reads TGTGCCAGTAGTAGGACTAGCGGGGGATACAATGAGCAGTTCTTC.

The chain couples TRBV5-5 to TRBJ2-7; 11 nucleotides line up with TRBD2. CDR3 length: 15 residues. The germline V gene has CDR1 SGHKS and CDR2 YYEKEE (reference sequence). Trimming removed 4 bases from V and 0 bases from J; junction bases left unmatched: 3. The DNA of the CDR3 is TGTGCCAGCAGCATGGGACTAGCGGCCTCCTACGAGCAGTACTTC. It yields the protein CASSMGLAASYEQYF. The whole variable domain, filled in from reference TRBV5-5 and TRBJ2-7, reads DAGVTQSPTHLIKTRGQQVTLRCSPISGHKSVSWYQQVLGQGPQFIFQYYEKEERGRGNFPDRFSARQFPNYSSELNVNALLLGDSALYLCASSMGLAASYEQYFGPGTRLTVT.

The chain combines TRBV3-1 (or the pseudogene TRBV3-2) with TRBJ1-4, with TRBD1 matching 9 bases. Germline lookup yields CDR1 LGHDT and CDR2 YNNKEL (reference sequence). The CDR3 runs 17 residues. Trimming cost V 4 bases and J 2 bases; bases outside gene matches: 8. Here the CDR3 DNA reads TGTGCCAGCAGCCCGACAGGGGGGGGAAGGACTAATGAAAAACTGTTTTTT. Its translation is CASSPTGGGRTNEKLFF.

J is TRBJ1-2 and V is TRBV19, with 7 nucleotides matching TRBD1. Germline lookup yields CDR1 LNHDA and CDR2 SQIVND (reference sequence). V was clipped by 5 bases and J by 4 bases; unmatched bases: 10. This CDR3 is 15 amino acids long. This chain's CDR3 is CASSPYSQGFYGYTF. The CDR3 DNA sequence: TGTGCCAGTAGTCCGTACTCACAGGGGTTCTATGGCTACACCTTC. Looking up the rest from reference TRBV19 and TRBJ1-2 gives the full variable domain: DGGITQSPKYLFRKEGQNVTLSCEQNLNHDAMYWYRQDPGQGLRLIYYSQIVNDFQKGDIAEGYSVSREKKESFPLTVTSAQKNPTAFYLCASSPYSQGFYGYTFGSGTRLTVV.

The chain has TRBV11-2 and TRBJ2-5; TRBD2 might be the D (5 bases). In germline, CDR1 is SGHAT, CDR2 FQNNGV. Trimming left V 3 bases short and J 4 bases short, with 15 bases between. This CDR3 is built from 15 residues. CDR3 residues: CASSLAGPLSETQYF. The CDR3 DNA follows: TGTGCCAGCAGCTTGGCGGGCCCTCTTTCAGAGACCCAGTACTTC. Full variable domain (missing parts from reference TRBV11-2 and TRBJ2-5): EAGVAQSPRYKIIEKRQSVAFWCNPISGHATLYWYQQILGQGPKLLIQFQNNGVVDDSQLPKDRFSAERLKGVDSTLKIQPAKLEDSAVYLCASSLAGPLSETQYFGPGTRLLVL.

This chain connects TRBV5-1 to TRBJ2-7; TRBD1 aligns across 8 bases. The V and J ends lost 6 bases and 6 bases, in that order; junction bases with no gene match: 14. Germline assignment: CDR1 SGHRS and CDR2 YFSETQ. The CDR3 consists of 15 residues. Here the CDR3 reads CASTNPGQGSGEQYF. The CDR3 DNA sequence: TGCGCCAGCACAAACCCCGGACAGGGATCTGGCGAGCAGTACTTC.

This chain uses TRBV5-6 with TRBJ2-5; D is ambiguous. This CDR3 has 12 residues. Germline loops: CDR1 SGHDT, CDR2 YYEEEE. Trimming removed 2 bases from V and 5 bases from J, with 7 bases in between. In DNA, the CDR3 is TGTGCCAGCAGCTTTGCAAGTGAGACCCAGTACTTC. Its protein is CASSFASETQYF.

This clone was seen once. The V gene is TRBV10-3, the J gene TRBJ1-2, with D uncertain. The CDR3 spans 16 residues. CDR1 ENHRY and CDR2 SYGVKD come from the germline V gene. V was cut by 2 bases and J by 6 bases, with 19 bases left in between. The CDR3 DNA is TGTGCCATCAGTGAGCCGCGAGAGGTCAGGATGGATGGCTACACCTTC. It codes for CAISEPREVRMDGYTF.

This chain joins TRBV4-1 and TRBJ2-7, with TRBD2 matching 9 bases. The CDR3 covers 15 residues. Germline V gives CDR1 MGHRA, CDR2 YSYEKL. Trimming took 4 bases from V and 3 from J; bases not matched to a gene: 7. For the CDR3, the DNA is TGCGCCAGCAGCCCCGGGGTAGCGGGGGACTACGAGCAGTACGTC. Amino acid sequence: CASSPGVAGDYEQYV.

This chain joins TRBV7-2 and TRBJ2-5; D perhaps matches TRBD2 (6 bases). Germline V gives CDR1 SGHTA, CDR2 FQGNSA. There are 16 residues in the CDR3. With 1 base removed from V and 7 bases from J, the gap between germline ends came to 19 bases. The DNA of the CDR3 is TGTGCCAGCAGCTTAGGAGGGGCAGGAGGGCCGGGGACCCAGTACTTC. As protein: CASSLGGAGGPGTQYF.

This clone showed up just a few times. V is TRBV5-1 and J is TRBJ2-1; tentative D call: TRBD1 (5 bases). The V gene lost 2 bases and the J gene lost 0 bases, with 6 bases spanning the gap. There are 14 residues in the CDR3. The germline gives CDR1 SGHRS, CDR2 YFSETQ. The CDR3 sequence is CASSLGASYNEQFF. DNA of the CDR3: TGCGCCAGCAGCTTAGGGGCCTCCTACAATGAGCAGTTCTTC.

The chain links TRBV11-2 to TRBJ2-3, with D possibly TRBD1 on 6 matching bases. The CDR3 has 16 residues. Germline V lookup: CDR1 SGHAT, CDR2 FQNNGV. The V end lost 4 bases, the J end lost 6 bases, and 20 bases lay between the germline ends. CDR3 bases: TGTGCCAGCAGCTCCCTGACTCCCCCTGGACAGGATACGCAGTATTTT. This sequence encodes CASSSLTPPGQDTQYF.

V and J are TRBV14 and TRBJ1-4; 8 nucleotides line up with TRBD1. Germline-derived CDR1 and CDR2 are SGHDN and FVKESK. Losses at the gene ends were 2 bases for V and 7 bases for J; bases not matched to a gene: 6. This CDR3 region has 15 residues. The CDR3 nucleotides read TGTGCCAGCAGCCAAATCAAGACAGGGGTTGAAAAACTGTTTTTT. It codes for CASSQIKTGVEKLFF.

This sequence joins TRBV5-1 and TRBJ2-3, with D unresolved. The length of the CDR3 is 17 residues. CDR1 and CDR2 from the germline V gene are SGHRS and YFSETQ. Trimming left V 4 bases short and J 0 bases short, with 18 bases between. CDR3 sequence reads: CASSLNYETLSTDTQYF. In DNA, the CDR3 is TGCGCCAGCAGCCTGAACTATGAGACTCTTAGCACAGATACGCAGTATTTT.

This clone is a singleton in its sample. The chain joins TRBV6-2 or TRBV6-3 to TRBJ2-7; possibly TRBD2 for D (6 bases). Trimming stripped 4 bases from V and 6 bases from J, with 22 bases between. The CDR3 runs 16 residues. Germline CDR1 MNHEY, CDR2 SVGEGT. The CDR3 bases are TGTGCCAGCAGTTTTCCCACCGGGACTCTCCCTCGCGAGCAGTACTTC. It encodes CASSFPTGTLPREQYF.

J is TRBJ2-1 and V is TRBV10-3; 10 bases match TRBD2. V lost 2 bases to trimming and J lost 10 bases; unmatched junction nucleotides: 2. The CDR3 has 13 amino acids. The germline V gene encodes CDR1 ENHRY and CDR2 SYGVKD. CDR3 sequence (DNA): TGTGCCATCAGTGAGATACTAGCGGGAGAGCAGTTCTTC. The encoded protein is CAISEILAGEQFF.

This clone rates as medium-sized. This sequence joins TRBV5-4 and TRBJ1-2, with 9 bases aligning to TRBD1. V shed 3 bases and J 4 bases; nucleotides not matched to a gene: 7. The CDR3 length is 15 residues. From germline, CDR1 is SGHNT and CDR2 YYREEE (reference sequence). The CDR3 region is CASSYGQGIFYGYTF. The CDR3 DNA reads as TGTGCCAGCAGCTACGGACAGGGGATATTCTATGGCTACACCTTC.